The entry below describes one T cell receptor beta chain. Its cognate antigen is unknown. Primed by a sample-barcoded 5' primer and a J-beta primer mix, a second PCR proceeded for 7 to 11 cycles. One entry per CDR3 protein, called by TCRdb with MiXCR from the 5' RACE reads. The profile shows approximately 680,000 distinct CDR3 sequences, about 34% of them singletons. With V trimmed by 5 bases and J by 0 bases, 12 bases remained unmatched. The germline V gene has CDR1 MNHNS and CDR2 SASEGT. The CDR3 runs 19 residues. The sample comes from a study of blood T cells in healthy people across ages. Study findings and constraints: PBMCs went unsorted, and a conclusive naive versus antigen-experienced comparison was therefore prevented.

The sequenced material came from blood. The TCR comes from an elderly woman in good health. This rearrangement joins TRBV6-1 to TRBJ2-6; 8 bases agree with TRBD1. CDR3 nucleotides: TGTGCCAGCAGTCAACTCACAGGGGGGTTAGGCTCTGGGGCCAACGTCCTGACTTTC. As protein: CASSQLTGGLGSGANVLTF.